These T cell receptor beta chains were read from a single sample in a study. TCRdb ran MiXCR on the RT-PCR reads and lists one entry per CDR3 protein. The sample yields almost 700,000 distinct CDR3 sequences, 11% to 15% seen once. The sequencing input was memory CD4+ T cells from blood. The receptors here all came from a female donor in good health, serving as a healthy control. Each CDR3 is given with its conserved first and last residue. A D gene is named only where the DNA matches it firmly. Clone size appears in some rows only: once, few, many, or a class for an expanded clone.

V gene	J gene	D gene	clone size	CDR3 DNA	CDR3 protein
TRBV5-4	TRBJ2-5	NA	NA	TGTGCCAGCAGCTTCCAGGGTGATAGCAATGAGCAGTACTTC	CASSFQGDSNEQYF
TRBV12-3/TRBV12-4	TRBJ1-1	NA	NA	TGTGCCAGCAGTTTAAATAGGGGATCGAGCACTGAAGCTTTCTTT	CASSLNRGSSTEAFF
TRBV6-6	TRBJ2-1	TRBD2	NA	TGTGCCAGCAGTTACTCGGGACTAGCCCATGAGCAGTTCTTC	CASSYSGLAHEQFF
TRBV12-3/TRBV12-4	TRBJ1-6	NA	few	TGTGCCAGCAGTAGGGGAGGCGGGGGCGCTAATTCACCCCTCCACTTT	CASSRGGGGANSPLHF
TRBV6-5	TRBJ2-7	TRBD2	many	TGTGCCAGCCGGAGTCGCGGGGGCTCCTACGAGCAGTACTTC	CASRSRGGSYEQYF
TRBV3-1	TRBJ1-2	TRBD1	NA	TGTGCCAGCAGCCCCGCCCAGGGGGCCGATGGCTACACCTTC	CASSPAQGADGYTF
TRBV19	TRBJ2-7	TRBD2	NA	TGTGCCAGCAAAGCGGAGAGGACTAGCTACGAGCAGTACTTC	CASKAERTSYEQYF
TRBV10-3	TRBJ1-6	NA	many	TGTGCCATCAGGGGCGTTGGGACTGCCAATTCACCCCTCCACTTT	CAIRGVGTANSPLHF
TRBV5-6	TRBJ2-2	TRBD1	NA	TGTGCCAGCAGCTTGGGCCTTGGGACAGGGGTGGCCGGGGAGCTGTTTTTT	CASSLGLGTGVAGELFF
TRBV9	TRBJ2-7	NA	many	TGTGCCAGCAGCGTAGTGAGTGGGGCCTACGAGCAGTACTTC	CASSVVSGAYEQYF
TRBV7-9	TRBJ1-6	NA	few	TGTGCCAGCAGCCCCGAGGGTAATTCACCCCTCCACTTT	CASSPEGNSPLHF
TRBV29-1	TRBJ1-4	TRBD1	NA	TGCAGCGCTAAGACAGGGGAGACTAATGAAAAACTGTTTTTT	CSAKTGETNEKLFF
TRBV28	TRBJ1-2	NA	NA	TGTGCCAGCAGTTTGGACGACACCCTCTATGGCTACACCTTC	CASSLDDTLYGYTF
TRBV4-2	TRBJ2-7	TRBD1	many	TGTGCCAGCAGCCAGGGACAGGACACCTACGAGCAGTACTTC	CASSQGQDTYEQYF
TRBV3-1	TRBJ2-7	NA	NA	TGTGCCAGCAGCCAAGAGACTAATTTCGAGCAGTACTTC	CASSQETNFEQYF
TRBV28	TRBJ2-1	NA	NA	TGTGCCAGCGGAGGGGGGTACGCATACAATGAGCAGTTCTTC	CASGGGYAYNEQFF
TRBV7-2	TRBJ2-6	NA	NA	TGTGCCAGCAGCTTTTTCGCGGGGCCTGGGGCCAACGTCCTGACTTTC	CASSFFAGPGANVLTF